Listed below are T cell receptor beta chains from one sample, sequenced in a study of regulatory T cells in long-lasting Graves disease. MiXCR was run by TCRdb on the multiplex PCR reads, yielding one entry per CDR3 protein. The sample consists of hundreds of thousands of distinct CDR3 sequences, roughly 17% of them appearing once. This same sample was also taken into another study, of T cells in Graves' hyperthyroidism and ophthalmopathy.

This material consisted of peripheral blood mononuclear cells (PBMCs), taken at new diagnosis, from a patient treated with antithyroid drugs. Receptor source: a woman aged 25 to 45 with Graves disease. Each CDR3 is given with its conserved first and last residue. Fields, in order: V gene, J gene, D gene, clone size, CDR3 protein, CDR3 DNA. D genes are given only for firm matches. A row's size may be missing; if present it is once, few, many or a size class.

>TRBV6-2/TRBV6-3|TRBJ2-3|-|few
CASSELVGGHTDTQYF
TGTGCCAGCAGTGAATTAGTGGGAGGCCACACAGATACGCAGTATTTT
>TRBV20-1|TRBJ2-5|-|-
CSARPPGRGPRGTQYF
TGCAGTGCTAGACCCCCGGGACGGGGGCCCAGGGGGACCCAGTACTTC
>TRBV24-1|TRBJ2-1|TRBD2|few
CATSDFPMTSGRGSYNEQFF
TGTGCCACCAGTGATTTCCCAATGACTAGCGGGAGGGGCTCCTACAATGAGCAGTTCTTC
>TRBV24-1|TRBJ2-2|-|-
CATSPPGGDTGELFF
TGTGCCACCAGTCCCCCGGGGGGCGACACCGGGGAGCTGTTTTTT
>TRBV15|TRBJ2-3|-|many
CATSRGLATDTQYF
TGTGCCACCAGCAGGGGGTTGGCCACAGATACGCAGTATTTT
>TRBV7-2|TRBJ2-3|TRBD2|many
CASSLVSGSGTDTQYF
TGTGCCAGCAGCTTAGTAAGCGGGAGCGGCACAGATACGCAGTATTTT
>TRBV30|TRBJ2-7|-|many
CAWSVSGYYEQYF
TGTGCCTGGAGTGTGAGCGGGTACTACGAGCAGTACTTC
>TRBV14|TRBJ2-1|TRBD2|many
CASSQDLLAGNEQFF
TGTGCCAGCAGCCAAGATCTACTAGCGGGAAATGAGCAGTTCTTC
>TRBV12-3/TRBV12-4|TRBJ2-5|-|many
CASSFSQGQETQYF
TGTGCCAGCAGTTTTTCCCAGGGCCAAGAGACCCAGTACTTC
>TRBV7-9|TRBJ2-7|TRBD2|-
CASGQRTSGSPYEQYF
TGTGCCAGCGGCCAGCGGACTAGCGGGAGCCCCTACGAGCAGTACTTC
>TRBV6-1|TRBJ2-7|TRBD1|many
CASSGGTVESYEQYF
TGTGCCAGCAGTGGGGGGACAGTCGAATCCTACGAGCAGTACTTC
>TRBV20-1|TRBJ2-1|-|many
CSTETDYPTYNEQFF
TGCAGTACTGAAACGGACTACCCTACCTACAATGAGCAGTTCTTC
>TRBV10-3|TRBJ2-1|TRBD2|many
CAISSSGRASLYNEQFF
TGTGCCATCAGCTCCTCCGGGAGGGCCAGCTTATACAATGAGCAGTTCTTC
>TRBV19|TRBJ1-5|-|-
CASSTDRIDAGQPQHF
TGTGCCAGTAGTACAGACAGGATAGATGCGGGACAGCCCCAGCATTTT
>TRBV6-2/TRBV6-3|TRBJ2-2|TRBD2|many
CASSPSAGGATNTGELFF
TGTGCCAGCAGTCCCTCAGCGGGAGGCGCGACGAACACCGGGGAGCTGTTTTTT
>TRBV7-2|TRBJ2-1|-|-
CASSPGSPGSEQFF
TGTGCCAGCAGCCCCGGGTCCCCCGGGAGTGAGCAGTTCTTC
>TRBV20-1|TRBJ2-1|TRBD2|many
CSASGYPGGRAGHEQFF
TGCAGTGCTAGTGGGTACCCCGGCGGGAGGGCCGGCCATGAGCAGTTCTTC
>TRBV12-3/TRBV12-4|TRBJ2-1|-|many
CASSFGGKSEQFF
TGTGCCAGCAGTTTTGGGGGGAAGAGTGAGCAGTTCTTC
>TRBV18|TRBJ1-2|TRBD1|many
CASSPSGTVGYTF
TGTGCCAGCTCACCCTCCGGGACAGTCGGCTACACCTTC
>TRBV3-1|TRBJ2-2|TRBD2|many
CASSSGGGLGSGELFF
TGTGCCAGCAGCTCCGGGGGGGGTCTAGGCTCCGGGGAGCTGTTTTTT
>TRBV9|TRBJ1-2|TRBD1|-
CASSVTGQPLATTF
TGTGCCAGCAGCGTCACGGGACAGCCATTGGCTACCACCTTC
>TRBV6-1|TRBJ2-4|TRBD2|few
CASTSSGGDRSIQYF
TGTGCCAGCACCTCCTCGGGAGGGGATCGTAGCATTCAGTACTTC
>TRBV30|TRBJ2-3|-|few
CAWRAGGIGPGTQYF
TGTGCCTGGAGGGCCGGGGGTATTGGGCCGGGTACGCAGTATTTT
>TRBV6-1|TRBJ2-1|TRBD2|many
CASKTLAGVDYNEQFF
TGTGCCAGCAAAACCCTAGCGGGAGTTGACTACAATGAGCAGTTCTTC
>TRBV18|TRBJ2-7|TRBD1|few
CASSSGTGDEQYF
TGTGCCAGCTCATCCGGGACAGGGGACGAGCAGTACTTC